A selection of T cell receptor beta chains follows, all from one sample in a study of blood T cell repertoires in COVID-19. Clones were sequenced by immunoSEQ multiplex PCR, and TCRdb holds only the in-frame ones, with some missing. The repertoire includes roughly 300,000 clones, roughly nine tenths of them detected once, and roughly 12% sits in the top ten. The sample consisted of peripheral blood. The source of these receptors is a young woman with COVID-19, enrolled during active disease. Each CDR3 is given with its conserved first and last residue. Each record gives: J gene, V gene, CDR3 protein.

TRBJ2-4 TRBV18 CASSPSGGVKNIQYF
TRBJ2-7 TRBV4-2 CASSQGRGPYEQYF
TRBJ1-1 TRBV11-2 CASSKNRGSAEAFF
TRBJ2-2 TRBV2 CASSHNRLAGAKTGELFF
TRBJ1-1 TRBV5-5 CASLGLGNTEAFF
TRBJ2-5 TRBV11-2 CASSPEGETQYF
TRBJ2-5 TRBV7-9 CASSLALEGGTQYF
TRBJ1-3 TRBV5-1 CASSPRGDPIRDTIYF
TRBJ2-5 TRBV5-1 CASSSLQETQYF
TRBJ2-5 TRBV7-2 CASSPSFKETQYF
TRBJ2-1 TRBV6-4 CASSDSSGSYNEQFF
TRBJ1-2 TRBV9 CASSPAGYLLHGYTF
TRBJ1-1 TRBV4-2 CASSQGGAEAFF
TRBJ2-3 TRBV18 CASSRARDRVEDTQYF
TRBJ2-7 TRBV5-1 CASSLTQGNDEVREQYF
TRBJ2-1 TRBV19 CASSPRQGALNEQFF
TRBJ2-4 TRBV7-9 CASSPRSWAKNIQYF
TRBJ1-1 TRBV27 CASSLFSGAVRAFF
TRBJ1-2 TRBV18 CASSRQGGGYTF
TRBJ1-2 TRBV14 CASSQGGGKVGYTF
TRBJ2-7 TRBV2 CASSPLGEQYF
TRBJ1-2 TRBV9 CASSAEGQGVDGYTF
TRBJ1-3 TRBV9 CASSVIPGGIRNTIYF
TRBJ1-3 TRBV5-1 CASSSDIHSGNTIYF
TRBJ2-5 TRBV6-1 CASSGEGLAGHGGETQYF
TRBJ1-1 TRBV6-5 CASSYAGNTEAFF
TRBJ2-2 TRBV28 CASSSVRGTGELFF
TRBJ2-1 TRBV12-2 CASRHAGFSYNEQFF
TRBJ2-7 TRBV5-1 CASRRSDEQYF
TRBJ1-6 TRBV28 CASNFAGGGYSPLHF
TRBJ1-5 TRBV18 CASSAGQGSNQPQHF
TRBJ2-1 TRBV7-7 CASSLGLAGGSSYNEQFF
TRBJ1-3 TRBV5-1 CASPNQQIEVKQGSGNTIYF
TRBJ2-5 TRBV6-1 CASSEWTGDQETQYF
TRBJ2-7 TRBV10-1 CASRQWTVSDEQYF
TRBJ1-6 TRBV18 CASSPVIPGTGAPLHF
TRBJ2-7 TRBV5-4 CASSFAGTGGGQYF
TRBJ2-7 TRBV4-1 CASSQNRETSGGPEQYF
TRBJ2-1 TRBV5-1 CASTVGTSNEQFF
TRBJ2-1 TRBV27 CASSFSVYNEQFF
TRBJ1-5 TRBV4-1 CASSHDRNNQPQHF
TRBJ2-7 TRBV19 CASSIGLVSYEQYF
TRBJ2-7 TRBV3-1/TRBV3-2 CASSRDRNSYEQYF
TRBJ1-5 TRBV21-1 CASTRRGVRQPQHF
TRBJ2-5 TRBV7-9 CASSYTGQGGFWETQYF
TRBJ2-7 TRBV27 CASSLRGAGEQYF
TRBJ1-5 TRBV5-8 CASCVAGWGTGGASNQPQHF
TRBJ1-5 TRBV19 CASSQVNQPQHF
TRBJ1-2 TRBV2 CASSHRTGFSGYTF